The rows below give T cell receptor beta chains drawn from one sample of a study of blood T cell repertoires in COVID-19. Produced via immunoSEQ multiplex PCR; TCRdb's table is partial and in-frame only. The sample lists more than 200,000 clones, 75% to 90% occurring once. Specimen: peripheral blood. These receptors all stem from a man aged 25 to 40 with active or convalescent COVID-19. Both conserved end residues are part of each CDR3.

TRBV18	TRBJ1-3	CASLPSSGNTIYF
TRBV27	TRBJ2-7	CASSTLAGGYEQYF
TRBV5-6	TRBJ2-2	CASSILAGGRAGELFF
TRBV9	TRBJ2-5	CASSVGRVARETQYF
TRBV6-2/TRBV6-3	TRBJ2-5	CASSHLGRIEETQYF
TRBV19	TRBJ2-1	CASSMETETYNEQFF
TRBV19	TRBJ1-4	CASSGRQGKSEKLFF
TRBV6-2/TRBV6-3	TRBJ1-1	CASSYAGGNTEAFF
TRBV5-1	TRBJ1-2	CASSPTQLRTGAFYGYTF
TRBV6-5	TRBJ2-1	CASRRTGRNNEQFF
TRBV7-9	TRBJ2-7	CASSLGLAGVEQYF
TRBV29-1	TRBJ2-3	CSVGGTGNEADTQYF
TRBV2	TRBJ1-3	CASSGPGNTIYF
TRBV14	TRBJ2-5	CASSQDRGKVETQYF
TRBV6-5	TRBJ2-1	CASSQIGNNEQFF
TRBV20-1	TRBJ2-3	CSASPSTDTQYF
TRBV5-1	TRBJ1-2	CASSPGTTLNYGYTF
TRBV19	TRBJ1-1	CASSKEQGITEAFF
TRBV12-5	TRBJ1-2	CASDPGEGRGYTF
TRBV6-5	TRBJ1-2	CASHRGDYGYTF
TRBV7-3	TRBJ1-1	CASSGQPNTEAFF
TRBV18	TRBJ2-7	CASSPLGDMKPEQYF
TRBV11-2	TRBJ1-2	CASSLDPGGLFGYTF
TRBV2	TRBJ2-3	CASRRTGAVDTQYF
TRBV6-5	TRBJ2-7	CASSSRAYEQYF
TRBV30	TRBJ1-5	CAWSAGTGNSNQPQHF
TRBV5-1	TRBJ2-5	CASSFPDGLAELQYQGQETQYF